This note documents a single T cell receptor (beta chain) sequence. TCRdb independently ran MiXCR on the 5' RACE reads; one entry per CDR3 protein. Here the sample spans about 530,000 distinct CDR3 sequences, 20% to 25% being singletons. The sample originates from a study of identical twins. Germline CDR1 reads SGHDT; CDR2 reads YYEEEE. V was shortened by 3 bases and J by 6 bases, with 15 bases between the two germline ends. CDR3 length: 14 residues. All of the donors were Caucasians in good health. The sample was also linked to a second study, of yellow fever vaccine responses in identical twins.

This clonotype originated in a woman in her late teens or twenties in good health. The V call is TRBV5-6, the J call TRBJ2-5; D is ambiguous. Sequencing was done on a sample of CD4+ T cells sorted from blood. The CDR3: CASSSNSGGKTQYF. The CDR3 DNA reads as TGTGCCAGCAGCTCAAACAGTGGTGGAAAGACCCAGTACTTC.